This is a list of T cell receptor beta chains from one sample in a study of blood T cell repertoires in COVID-19. TCRdb keeps only in-frame clones here, not all; method: immunoSEQ multiplex PCR. The sample lists a few hundred thousand clones; approximately 89% were seen once. The sequencing sample was made of peripheral blood. The source of these receptors is a woman aged 25 to 45 who had recovered from COVID-19. Each CDR3 is given with its conserved first and last residue. Fields, in order: clone size, J gene, D gene, V gene, CDR3 length, CDR3 DNA, CDR3 protein. D genes are given only for firm matches. Expanded clones get a size class; other rows say once, few or many, or leave the size out.

>.|TRBJ1-1|TRBD1|TRBV28|16
TGTGCCAGCAGTTTTCGGGACAGGGTGGTGAACACTGAAGCTTTCTTT
CASSFRDRVVNTEAFF
>.|TRBJ1-2|.|TRBV7-2|14
TGTGCCAGCAGCTTCGCCAGGGGCAACTATGGCTACACCTTC
CASSFARGNYGYTF
>many|TRBJ2-3|TRBD2|TRBV25-1|16
TGTGCCAGCAGTGAATTGGGGACTAGCGGCACAGATACGCAGTATTTT
CASSELGTSGTDTQYF
>.|TRBJ2-3|.|TRBV10-3|17
TGTGCCATCAGTGAGTCGCTAGGACAGAGCTTCACAGATACGCAGTATTTT
CAISESLGQSFTDTQYF
>.|TRBJ1-2|.|TRBV7-8|14
TGTGCCAGCAGCACGCTCGAGGGACTCTATGGCTACACCTTC
CASSTLEGLYGYTF
>.|TRBJ1-5|.|TRBV28|14
TGTGCCAGCAGTTCCGGGGGACGGAATCAGCCCCAGCATTTT
CASSSGGRNQPQHF
>.|TRBJ2-6|.|TRBV7-6|15
TGTGCCAGCAGCCCCGTCCCCTCTGGGGCCAACGTCCTGACTTTC
CASSPVPSGANVLTF
>.|TRBJ2-1|.|TRBV27|13
TGTGCCAGCAGTTTAGGGAGTTTCAATGAGCAGTTCTTC
CASSLGSFNEQFF
>.|TRBJ2-4|TRBD1|TRBV28|15
TGTGCCAGCAGTATGCAAGGACAGGGTAACAACATTCAGTACTTC
CASSMQGQGNNIQYF
>.|TRBJ1-2|TRBD1|TRBV28|14
TGTGCCAGCAGTTGGGGGACAGGGGACTATGGCTACACCTTC
CASSWGTGDYGYTF
>few|TRBJ2-3|TRBD2|TRBV5-1|16
TGCGCCAGCAGCTTGGCGGGGGGGGCGTTATTAAATACGCAGTATTTT
CASSLAGGALLNTQYF
>.|TRBJ1-6|.|TRBV9|16
TGTGCCAGCAGCCCGGGAGCGACAGCGACAAATTCACCCCTCCACTTT
CASSPGATATNSPLHF
>.|TRBJ2-5|.|TRBV9|14
TGTGCCAGCAGCGTAGTGGCTCAACAAGAGACCCAGTACTTC
CASSVVAQQETQYF
>.|TRBJ1-1|.|TRBV9|13
TGTGCCAGCAGCGTAGTGGCTAACACTGAAGCTTTCTTT
CASSVVANTEAFF
>.|TRBJ1-3|.|TRBV9|17
TGTGCCAGCAGCGTAGGAAACACAGGGAAAATGGGATACACCATATATTTT
CASSVGNTGKMGYTIYF
>few|TRBJ2-7|TRBD1|TRBV30|12
TGTGCCTGGAGTGACAGGGGGCAAGAGCAGTACTTC
CAWSDRGQEQYF
>.|TRBJ2-5|TRBD2|TRBV6-1|15
TGTGCCAGCAGTGAAGCGCGGGGGGCCGGGGAGACCCAGTACTTC
CASSEARGAGETQYF
>.|TRBJ2-4|TRBD1|TRBV28|16
TGTGCCAGCAGTCCAATACGGACAGGGGCCCTCCTCATTCAGTACTTC
CASSPIRTGALLIQYF
>.|TRBJ1-2|TRBD1|TRBV4-1|17
TGCGCCAGCAGCCAAGATGTTTCCAGTAGGACAGGGTATGGCTACACCTTC
CASSQDVSSRTGYGYTF
>.|TRBJ1-5|.|TRBV12-3/TRBV12-4|12
TGTGCCAGCAGTCAGGGGAGTCAGCCCCAGCATTTT
CASSQGSQPQHF
>.|TRBJ2-2|.|TRBV5-1|15
TGCGCCAGCAGCTTGGCCGACTGGGACACCGGGGAGCTGTTTTTT
CASSLADWDTGELFF
>.|TRBJ1-1|.|TRBV7-9|14
TGTGCCAGCAGCCTGACGGGTTATAACACTGAAGCTTTCTTT
CASSLTGYNTEAFF